A selection of T cell receptor beta chains follows, all from one sample in a study of sequential checkpoint blockade in melanoma. Generated by immunoSEQ multiplex PCR, the TCRdb table keeps only in-frame clones and is missing some. Here the sample spans some 7,200 clones, approximately 80% being singletons. The material was CD8+ T cells sorted from blood (inferred from file names), obtained from a patient given nivolumab and ipilimumab in sequence. The receptors stem from a human donor with melanoma. Each CDR3 is given with its conserved first and last residue. D genes are given only for firm matches. Clone size appears in some rows only: once, few, many, or a class for an expanded clone.

v_call: TRBV7-3
j_call: TRBJ1-2
d_call: .
clone_size: few
cdr3_nt: TGTGCCAGCAGCTTAACTGGCGGGAAGGGAGGCTACACCTTC
cdr3_aa: CASSLTGGKGGYTF

v_call: TRBV7-9
j_call: TRBJ2-5
d_call: .
clone_size: .
cdr3_nt: TGTGCCAGCAGCCCACGATGGGGCGTGGGAGAGACCCAGTACTTC
cdr3_aa: CASSPRWGVGETQYF

v_call: TRBV13
j_call: TRBJ2-7
d_call: TRBD2
clone_size: .
cdr3_nt: TGTGCCAGCAGCTTAGGCGGACTAGCGGGAGTCGAGCAGTACTTC
cdr3_aa: CASSLGGLAGVEQYF

v_call: TRBV18
j_call: TRBJ2-1
d_call: TRBD2
clone_size: .
cdr3_nt: TGTGCCAGCGCCGGGACTACCGGCGCGGGGGAGCAGTTCTTC
cdr3_aa: CASAGTTGAGEQFF

v_call: TRBV4-2
j_call: TRBJ2-7
d_call: .
clone_size: .
cdr3_nt: TGTGCCAGCAGCCAAGAGGGTCCAGGGCGTCTCGATGGGGACGAGCAGTACTTC
cdr3_aa: CASSQEGPGRLDGDEQYF

v_call: TRBV4-2
j_call: TRBJ1-5
d_call: .
clone_size: few
cdr3_nt: TGTGCCAGCAGCATTGGACAGAAAGAACAGCCCCAGCATTTT
cdr3_aa: CASSIGQKEQPQHF

v_call: TRBV6-6
j_call: TRBJ2-1
d_call: TRBD1
clone_size: .
cdr3_nt: TGTGCCAGCAGTCCCCGGGACAGGCGCAATGAGCAGTTCTTC
cdr3_aa: CASSPRDRRNEQFF

v_call: TRBV18
j_call: TRBJ2-1
d_call: TRBD2
clone_size: .
cdr3_nt: TGTGCCAGCTCACCAATGGCGGGAGCCTCTTACAATGAGCAGTTCTTC
cdr3_aa: CASSPMAGASYNEQFF

v_call: TRBV25-1
j_call: TRBJ2-3
d_call: .
clone_size: .
cdr3_nt: TGTGCCAGCAGTGAGTGGGGCGCCACAGATACGCAGTATTTT
cdr3_aa: CASSEWGATDTQYF

v_call: TRBV6-6
j_call: TRBJ2-7
d_call: TRBD2
clone_size: .
cdr3_nt: TGTGCCAGCAGCCAGCGGGAGAACGACGAGCAGTACTTC
cdr3_aa: CASSQRENDEQYF